This T cell receptor (beta chain) was sequenced in a study of metastatic and nonmetastatic thyroid tumors (dated by TCRdb to the early 2020s). About the investigation overall: For patients with malignant and with benign thyroid disease, the researchers compared repertoires between peripheral blood samples and tumor or nodule tissue samples.

The library relied on PCR. The run used an Illumina HiSeq 4000. High-throughput sequencing was used to profile the TCR beta-chain CDR3 region of every patient. The paper's data handling went like this. A classifier to discriminate distant-metastatic papillary thyroid cancer patients was built from CDR3 differences across clinicopathological groups. The Shannon index was used to assess repertoire diversity, and the Morisita-Horn index was used to assess tumor-blood repertoire similarity. Using fastp at Q25 and MiXCR, TCRdb reprocessed the public reads and kept productive beta chains. The V and J calls shown here were made by TCRdb, not taken from the authors' results. This sample is represented by approximately 4,000 clones; about 20% of them were singletons. About 30% of the sample belongs to the ten largest clones. The paper as a whole reports these results and caveats: TCR beta diversity was reported as significantly higher in malignant tumors than in benign nodules, in both blood and tumor samples.

No patient had received any treatment before thyroid surgery. Patient clinical samples collected from about 2011 to 2019 were retrospectively analysed using T-cell receptor beta sequencing. As to this clone: Its antigen specificity is not known. No much larger clone is present one base from it, and per-base qualities are unavailable.

The junction shows trimming of 5 bases on V and 5 bases on J, plus 10 bases between the germline ends. The CDR3 starts with the cysteine, ends with the phenylalanine, and has 13 residues. Solely the CDR3 DNA is kept, with 39 bases framed from the first base. The CDR1 and CDR2 encoded by the germline V gene are SGHTA and FQGNSA. Source material: tumor tissue. The receptor chain draws on TRBV7-2 and TRBJ1-5, with the D gene not confidently named. The clonotype originates from a male donor with papillary thyroid cancer or a benign thyroid nodule (not recorded which). Some clones in this sample may be carry-over from other donors' samples. The CDR3 reads as follows: CASSLNYDQPQHF. The nucleotide sequence reads as follows: TGTGCCAGCAGCCTGAACTACGATCAGCCCCAGCATTTT. Outside the CDR3, residues come from the reference TRBV7-2 and TRBJ1-5 proteins, so the full variable domain is: GAGVSQSPSNKVTEKGKDVELRCDPISGHTALYWYRQSLGQGLEFLIYFQGNSAPDKSGLPSDRFSAERTGGSVSTLTIQRTQQEDSAVYLCASSLNYDQPQHFGDGTRLSIL.